Below, one T cell receptor (beta chain) is given with its context. Produced via immunoSEQ multiplex PCR; TCRdb's table is partial and in-frame only. This sample has more than 95,000 clones, with 81% found just once. The sample belongs to a study of blood T cell repertoires in COVID-19. The CDR3 length is 22 residues. The germline gives CDR1 MGHRA, CDR2 YSYEKL. The ends lost 1 base at V and 5 bases at J; junction bases unmatched: 24. The chain links TRBV4-1 to TRBJ2-3, with 10 bases that match TRBD2. Sequencing was performed on peripheral blood. The TCR originated in a man under 40 with COVID-19, enrolled during active disease. The CDR3 nucleotides are TGCGCCAGCAGCCAAGTTGGGTACCTAGCGGGGGCCACCACATCCTCCCAAGATACGCAGTATTTT. Its translation: CASSQVGYLAGATTSSQDTQYF.